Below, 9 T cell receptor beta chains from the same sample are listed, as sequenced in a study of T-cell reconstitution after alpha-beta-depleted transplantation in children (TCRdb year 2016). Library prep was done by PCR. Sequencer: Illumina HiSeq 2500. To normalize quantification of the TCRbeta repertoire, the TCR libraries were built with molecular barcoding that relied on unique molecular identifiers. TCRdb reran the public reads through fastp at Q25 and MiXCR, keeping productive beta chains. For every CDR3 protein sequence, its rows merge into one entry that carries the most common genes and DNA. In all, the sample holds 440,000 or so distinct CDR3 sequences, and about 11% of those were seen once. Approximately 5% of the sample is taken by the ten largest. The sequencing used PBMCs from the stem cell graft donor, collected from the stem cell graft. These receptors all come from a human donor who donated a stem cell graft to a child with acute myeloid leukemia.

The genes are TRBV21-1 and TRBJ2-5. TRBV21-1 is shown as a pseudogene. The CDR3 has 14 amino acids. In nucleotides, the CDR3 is TGTGCCAGCAGCAAAGATGAAGGGAAAGAGACCCAGTACTTC. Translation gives CASSKDEGKETQYF.

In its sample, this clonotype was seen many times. Written as DNA, the CDR3 is TGCGCCAGCAGCTTGGCACTACAGAACACTGAAGCTTTCTTT. Protein product: CASSLALQNTEAFF. The rearrangement links TRBV5-1 to TRBJ1-1; no clear D gene. Germline V gene lookup returns CDR1 SGHRS and CDR2 YFSETQ. Trimming left V 0 bases short and J 1 base short, with 7 bases between. The CDR3 is made up of 14 amino acids.

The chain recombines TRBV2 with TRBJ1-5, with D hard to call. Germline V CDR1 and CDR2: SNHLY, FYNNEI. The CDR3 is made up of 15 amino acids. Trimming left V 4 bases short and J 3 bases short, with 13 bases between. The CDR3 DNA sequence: TGTGCCAGCAGTGTTGCTCGGAGTGACAATCAGCCCCAGCATTTT. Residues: CASSVARSDNQPQHF.

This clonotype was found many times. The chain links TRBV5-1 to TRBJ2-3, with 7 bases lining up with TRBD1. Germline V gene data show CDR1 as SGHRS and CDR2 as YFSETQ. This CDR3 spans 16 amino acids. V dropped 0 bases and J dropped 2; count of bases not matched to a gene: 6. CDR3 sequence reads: CASSLAARGFTDTQYF. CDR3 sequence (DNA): TGCGCCAGCAGCTTGGCCGCCAGGGGGTTCACAGATACGCAGTATTTT.

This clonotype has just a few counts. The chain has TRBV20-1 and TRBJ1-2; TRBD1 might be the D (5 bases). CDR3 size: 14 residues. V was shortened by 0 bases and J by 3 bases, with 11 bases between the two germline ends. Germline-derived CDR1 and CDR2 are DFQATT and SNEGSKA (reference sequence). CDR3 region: CSARDRQNDYGYTF. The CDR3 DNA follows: TGCAGTGCTAGAGATAGACAGAATGACTATGGCTACACCTTC.

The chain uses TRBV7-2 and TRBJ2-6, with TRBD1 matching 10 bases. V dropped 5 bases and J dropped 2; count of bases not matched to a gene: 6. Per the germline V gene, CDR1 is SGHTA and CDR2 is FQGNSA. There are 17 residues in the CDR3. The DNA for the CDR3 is TGTGCCAGCAGCGTCAAGACAGGGGGCACTGGGGCCAACGTCCTGACTTTC. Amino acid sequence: CASSVKTGGTGANVLTF. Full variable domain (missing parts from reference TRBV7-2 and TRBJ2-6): GAGVSQSPSNKVTEKGKDVELRCDPISGHTALYWYRQSLGQGLEFLIYFQGNSAPDKSGLPSDRFSAERTGGSVSTLTIQRTQQEDSAVYLCASSVKTGGTGANVLTFGAGSRLTVL.

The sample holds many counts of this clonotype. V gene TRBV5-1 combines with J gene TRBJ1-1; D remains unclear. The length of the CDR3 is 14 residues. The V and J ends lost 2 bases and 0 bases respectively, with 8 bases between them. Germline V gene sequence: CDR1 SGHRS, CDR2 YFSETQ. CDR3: CASSFRLMNTEAFF. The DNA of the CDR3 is TGCGCCAGCAGCTTCCGACTGATGAACACTGAAGCTTTCTTT.

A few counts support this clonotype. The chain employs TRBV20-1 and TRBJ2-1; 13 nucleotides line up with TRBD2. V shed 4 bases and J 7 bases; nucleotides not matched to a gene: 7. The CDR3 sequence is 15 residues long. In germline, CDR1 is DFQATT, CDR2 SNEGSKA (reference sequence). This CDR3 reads CSANGLAGVGNEQFF. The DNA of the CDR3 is TGCAGTGCTAACGGACTAGCGGGAGTAGGGAATGAGCAGTTCTTC.

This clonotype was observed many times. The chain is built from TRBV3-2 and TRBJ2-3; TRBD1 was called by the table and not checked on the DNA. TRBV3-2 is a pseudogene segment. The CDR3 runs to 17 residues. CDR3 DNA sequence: TGTGCCAGCAGCCGTGATGGGACAGGGAAATCTTCCGATACGCAGTATTTT. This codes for CASSRDGTGKSSDTQYF.